A selection of T cell receptor beta chains follows, all from one sample in a study of tumor and adjacent non-tumor tissue in lung cancer. TCRdb used MiXCR to reprocess the multiplex PCR reads, holding one entry per CDR3 protein. The table records approximately 120,000 distinct CDR3 sequences, approximately 71% of them present only once. The source material was lung tumor tissue. These receptor sequences come from a woman aged 60-75 years with non-small cell lung cancer. Both conserved end residues are part of each CDR3. The D gene is left open where the match is weak. Size is omitted from some rows. Given values are once, few, many or a class for expanded clones.

once	TRBD2	16	TRBJ2-2	TRBV11-2	CANSFTSGDITGEMFF	TGTGCCAACAGCTTCACTAGCGGGGACATCACCGGGGAGATGTTTTTT
.	.	14	TRBJ2-2	TRBV20-1	CSDSSSSDTGGLFF	TGCAGTGATTCCAGCTCTAGCGACACCGGGGGGCTGTTTTTT
.	.	14	TRBJ1-1	TRBV20-1	CSAPAGPLRTEAFF	TGCAGTGCCCCCGCCGGGCCCCTGAGGACTGAAGCTTTCTTT
.	.	16	TRBJ1-3	TRBV28	CASSIIRLAEGNTIYF	TGTGCCAGCAGTATTATTCGGCTTGCCGAAGGAAACACCATATATTTT
.	.	11	TRBJ2-7	TRBV28	CASSTSNEQYF	TGTGCCAGCAGTACCTCCAACGAGCAGTACTTC
many	.	12	TRBJ1-1	TRBV5-4	CASSRSNTEAFF	TGTGCCAGCAGCCGTAGTAACACTGAAGCTTTCTTT
once	TRBD2	17	TRBJ2-1	TRBV4-3	CASSPAATSGSFDEQFF	TGCGCCAGCAGCCCAGCCGCGACAAGCGGGAGTTTTGATGAGCAGTTTTTC
.	.	13	TRBJ1-1	TRBV6-2/TRBV6-3	CASRFTVETVLYF	TGTGCCAGCAGATTCACCGTTGAGACAGTTCTTTACTTT
.	.	18	TRBJ1-3	TRBV4-2	CASSPRRRGDSYGNTIYF	TGTGCAAGCAGCCCCCGACGGAGGGGGGATAGCTATGGAAACACCATATATTTT
.	.	16	TRBJ2-3	TRBV6-1	CDSSELSRPSTDTQYF	TGTGACAGCAGTGAACTCTCTCGGCCAAGCACAGATACGCAGTATTTT
many	.	14	TRBJ1-2	TRBV6-2/TRBV6-3	CASSYNAGSYGYTF	TGTGCCAGCAGTTACAACGCGGGGTCCTATGGCTACACCTTC
.	TRBD1	13	TRBJ2-1	TRBV10-1	CPSMDRDNNEQFF	TGCCCCAGCATGGACAGGGATAATAATGAGCAGTTCTTC
.	TRBD2	14	TRBJ2-4	TRBV6-6	CASKEGTNKNIQYF	TGTGCCAGCAAAGAGGGGACTAACAAAAATATTCAGTACTTC
.	.	15	TRBJ2-3	TRBV11-1	CASSRLPGNTNTQYF	TGTGCCAGCAGCCGTCTGCCGGGAAACACAAATACGCAGTATTTT
.	.	16	TRBJ2-2	TRBV4-2	CASSHSGQGGAGELFF	TGTGCCAGCAGCCATAGCGGACAGGGAGGGGCCGGGGAGCTGTTTTTT
.	.	16	TRBJ1-1	TRBV4-3	CASSQRPGTVNTEAFF	TGCGCCAGCAGCCAACGTCCCGGAACAGTGAACACTGAAGCTTTCTTC
.	.	12	TRBJ1-1	TRBV29-1	CIALGGTPEAFF	TGCATTGCACTTGGAGGGACACCTGAAGCTTTCTTT
few	.	15	TRBJ2-1	TRBV6-2/TRBV6-3	CTSSNPRGISNEQFF	TGTACCAGTAGTAACCCCCGGGGGATATCCAATGAGCAGTTCTTC
once	.	14	TRBJ2-3	TRBV4-1	CANCQAPSTDTQYF	TGCGCCAACTGCCAAGCCCCTAGCACAGATACGCAGTATTTT
medium-sized	TRBD1	15	TRBJ2-7	TRBV11-2	CASSSGTGAFHEQYF	TGTGCCAGCAGCTCGGGGACAGGGGCCTTTCACGAGCAGTACTTC
.	.	15	TRBJ2-2	TRBV11-2	CASNLEWGNTGELFF	TGTGCTAGCAACTTAGAGTGGGGGAACACCGGGGAGCTGTTTTTT
.	.	14	TRBJ1-2	TRBV6-5	CVSSRAGTDYGCTF	.
medium-sized	.	12	TRBJ2-3	TRBV4-3	CASSRLGDTQYF	TGCGCCAGCAGCCGTCTCGGAGATACGCAGTATTTT
.	.	16	TRBJ2-1	TRBV11-2	CARSVRTGTGNNEQFF	TGTGCCAGGAGCGTACGGACCGGAACAGGGAACAATGAGCAGTTCTTC
.	TRBD1	15	TRBJ1-3	TRBV12-3/TRBV12-4	CASCILGTGGNTIYF	TGTGCCAGCTGTATACTGGGGACAGGGGGAAACACCATATATTTT
few	TRBD1	16	TRBJ2-1	TRBV9	CASSGQGAPFYNEQFF	TGTGCCAGCAGCGGACAGGGGGCCCCCTTCTACAATGAGCAGTTCTTC
.	TRBD2	14	TRBJ2-3	TRBV20-1	CSTRGGGGTDMQYF	TGCAGTACTAGAGGCGGGGGGGGTACAGATATGCAGTATTTT
many	TRBD2	15	TRBJ2-1	TRBV5-4	CASSLGAGGYNEQFF	TGTGCCAGCAGCTTGGGGGCGGGGGGCTACAATGAGCAGTTCTTC
.	.	13	TRBJ2-3	TRBV6-5	CTSNYPDTDTQYF	TGTACCAGCAATTACCCCGACACAGACACGCAGTATTTT
.	.	14	TRBJ2-5	TRBV6-1	CARDTGGAPETQYF	TGTGCCAGAGACACGGGGGGCGCTCCAGAGACCCAGTACTTC
.	TRBD2	15	TRBJ2-3	TRBV11-1	CASGGHVSSTDTQYF	TGTGCTAGCGGGGGCCACGTCTCTAGCACAGATACGCAGTATTTT
.	.	17	TRBJ2-2	TRBV11-3	CAGSYPLRGSNTGELFF	TGTGCCGGCAGCTATCCCCTCAGGGGTTCGAACACCGGGGAGCTGTTTTTT
.	.	15	TRBJ1-6	TRBV6-6	CAINPLPRTNSPLHF	TGTGCCATCAACCCCCTCCCTCGGACAAATTCACCCCTCCACTTT
few	TRBD2	15	TRBJ2-7	TRBV11-2	CASNYGTSGGYEQYF	TGTGCCAGCAATTATGGGACTAGCGGGGGCTACGAGCAGTATTTC
.	.	15	TRBJ1-2	TRBV6-6	CASSSQPGLIYGYKF	TGTGCCAGCAGTTCGCAACCGGGACTTATCTATGGCTACAAATTC
.	.	14	TRBJ1-1	TRBV11-1	CANSFIGGASGAFF	TGTGCCAACAGCTTTATTGGGGGAGCATCCGGGGCTTTCTTT
.	TRBD2	16	TRBJ2-1	TRBV20-1	CSAHPGLAGGYNEQIF	TGCAGTGCACATCCGGGACTAGCGGGAGGATACAATGAGCAGATCTTC
.	.	18	TRBJ2-1	TRBV20-1	CSARAAGPHLNSYNEQFF	TGCAGTGCTAGAGCTGCGGGTCCACACCTTAACTCCTACAATGAGCAGTTCTTC
.	.	14	TRBJ2-3	TRBV5-5	CASSFLEKTDTQYF	TGTGCCAGTAGCTTTTTAGAGAAGACAGATACACAGTATTTT
.	TRBD2	16	TRBJ2-7	TRBV12-3/TRBV12-4	CASSSTAGLVQHEQYF	TGTGCCAGCAGCTCCACAGCCGGACTAGTGCAACACGAGCAGTACTTC
many	.	13	TRBJ2-3	TRBV10-3	CAISETQRDTQYF	TGTGCCATCAGTGAAACCCAGCGAGATACGCAGTATTTT
.	.	15	TRBJ2-2	TRBV5-5	CASSGMDRNTGELIF	TGTGCCAGTAGCGGGATGGACAGGAACACCGGGGAGCTGATTTTT
.	.	17	TRBJ1-2	TRBV6-6	CASSYGREKPTLYGYTF	TGTGCCAGCAGTTACGGCAGGGAAAAACCTACCTTATATGGCTACACCTTC
few	.	15	TRBJ2-3	TRBV11-2	CASSASWTATDTQYF	TGTGCCAGCAGCGCCTCCTGGACGGCCACAGATACTCAGTATTTT
many	TRBD2	15	TRBJ2-3	TRBV6-2/TRBV6-3	CASSYSGGRTDTQYF	TGTGCCAGCAGTTATAGCGGGGGTCGCACAGATACGCAGTATTTT
many	.	15	TRBJ1-2	TRBV12-3/TRBV12-4	CASSPRGGHRYGYTF	TGTGCCAGCAGCCCCCGCGGGGGACACCGCTATGGCTACACCTTC
few	TRBD1	13	TRBJ2-7	TRBV12-3/TRBV12-4	CASTRDSAYEQYF	TGTGCCAGCACTCGGGACAGTGCCTACGAGCAGTACTTC
.	TRBD2	15	TRBJ2-1	TRBV5-4	CASCGTSGRMNEQFF	TGTGCCAGCTGCGGGACTAGCGGGAGGATGAATGAGCAGTTCTTC
.	TRBD1	11	TRBJ2-1	TRBV29-1	CSAGRGNEQFF	TGCAGCGCCGGCAGGGGGAATGAGCAGTTCTTC
once	.	13	TRBJ1-5	TRBV11-2	CASSRKRGQPQHF	TGTGCAAGCTCCCGGAAGAGGGGTCAGCCCCAGCATTTT
.	.	16	TRBJ2-7	TRBV10-3	CAISEHMEEEFYEEYF	TGTGCCATCAGTGAACACATGGAGGAGGAGTTCTACGAGGAGTACTTC
.	.	16	TRBJ2-1	TRBV11-1	CASSSPAGDLDDEQFF	TGTGCCAGCAGCTCTCCTGCCGGGGACTTAGACGATGAGCAGTTCTTC
few	.	14	TRBJ2-2	TRBV7-9	CASSTGTDTGELFF	TGTGCCAGCAGCACCGGGACGGACACCGGGGAGCTGTTTTTT
.	.	12	TRBJ2-7	TRBV11-3	CAISRDIWKQYF	TGTGCCATCAGCCGGGACATTTGGAAGCAGTACTTC
.	.	17	TRBJ2-1	TRBV11-3	CARSLGPLALSYNEQLF	TGTGCCCGCAGCTTAGGCCCACTAGCACTATCCTACAATGAGCAACTCTTC
.	.	15	TRBJ1-6	TRBV4-3	CTSSQDYQPNSPFHF	TGCACCAGCAGCCAAGATTACCAGCCTAATTCACCCTTCCACTTT
many	.	18	TRBJ2-6	TRBV4-3	CASSQEHDYFSGANVLTF	TGCGCCAGCAGCCAAGAGCATGATTACTTCTCTGGGGCCAACGTCCTGACTTTC